The clone carrying this TCR beta chain was observed many times. Its antigen is as yet unknown. The lymph nodes were axillary draining lymph nodes from breast cancer patients. This record comes from a study of breast tumors, draining lymph nodes, adjacent tissues. Regarding the study as a whole: Tumor TCR diversity was below lymph nodes but above nontumor tissue. Tumor T cell lymph node origin was a supported hypothesis, not proven.

TCRdb itself ran the multiplex PCR reads through MiXCR, one entry per CDR3 protein. Of about 140,000 distinct CDR3 sequences listed, approximately 29% are singletons. The sequencing input was axillary lymph node tissue. This TCR derives from a female donor with breast cancer. Some clones in this sample may be carry-over from other donors' samples.

The CDR3 loop reads CASSFFASGGSLFF. For the CDR3, the DNA is TGTGCCAGCAGTTTCTTCGCGTCAGGGGGCTCCTTGTTTTTT. This chain uses TRBV12-3 or TRBV12-4 with TRBJ1-4; 8 bases line up with TRBD1. The J segment lost 15 bases and the V segment lost 3 bases, leaving 12 bases of the junction unmatched. The CDR3 consists of 14 residues.